The entry that follows covers one T cell receptor beta chain sequence. The data derive from a study of cytomegalovirus exposure and HLA in healthy donors. This CDR3 comprises 14 residues. The germline gives CDR1 SQVTM, CDR2 ANQGSEA. The V and J ends lost 0 bases and 7 bases respectively, with 15 bases between them. In the PCR, 60 Vbeta and 13 Jbeta primers were used. Using immunoSEQ multiplex PCR, the repertoire was profiled, and TCRdb retains in-frame clones only, with some absent. Of some 180,000 clones in the sample, around 88% were seen once. This TCR came from a man aged 35 to 55 in good health and CMV-seropositive. This chain links TRBV29-1 with TRBJ2-5; maybe TRBD2 (6 bases). The source material was PBMCs. Here the CDR3 DNA reads TGCAGCGTTGAAGATCTGGCTAGGAGGGGGACCCAGTACTTC. Amino acid sequence: CSVEDLARRGTQYF.